This T cell receptor (beta chain) was retrieved from a study of T cells after yellow fever vaccination. Findings of the study overall: FACS-sorted repertoires might harbor abundant contaminating clonotypes from the bulk population.

TCRdb redid the calling of the 5' RACE reads with MiXCR, one entry per CDR3 protein. The sample carries over 120,000 distinct CDR3 sequences, just over 6.5% recorded once. The CDR3 is 15 amino acids. V lost 6 bases, J lost 7 bases, and 7 bases stayed unmatched. This clonotype was counted only a few times. The antigen is unknown. The rearrangement links TRBV12-3 or TRBV12-4 to TRBJ2-2; 11 positions agree with TRBD1. The receptor was derived from a young man who received the YFV17D yellow fever vaccine. The material sequenced was CD4+ T cells sorted from PBMCs, taken 10 days after the yellow fever booster vaccination. The CDR3 region has the DNA TGTGCCAGCAGGACCGGGACAGGGGGGGACGGGGAGCTGTTTTTT. It is translated as CASRTGTGGDGELFF.